Listed below are T cell receptor beta chains from one sample, sequenced in a study of blood T cell repertoires in COVID-19. Profiled with immunoSEQ multiplex PCR; TCRdb holds only in-frame clones, not every one. The data hold 270,000 or so clones, with around 88% observed a single time. Sequencing used peripheral blood. These receptors all stem from a middle-aged man with acute or convalescent COVID-19. CDR3s include the opening cysteine and the closing phenylalanine or tryptophan. D genes are given only for firm matches. For some rows the clone size is stated as once, few or many, or as a class when expanded; others skip it.

CDR3 DNA | CDR3 protein | V gene | D gene | J gene | clone size
TGTGCCAGCAGGAGAGACAGGGTAGAATCACCCCTCCACTTT | CASRRDRVESPLHF | TRBV6-5 | TRBD1 | TRBJ1-6 | NA
TGTGCCACCGAGTCTTCTGGGGCCAACGTCCTGACTTTC | CATESSGANVLTF | TRBV24-1 | NA | TRBJ2-6 | NA
TGTGCCAGCAGTCCAATCCCCCCTCGGGACAGTACGGGGGAGCAGTACTTC | CASSPIPPRDSTGEQYF | TRBV27 | TRBD1 | TRBJ2-7 | NA
TGTGTCACGACAGGGTGGGACACTGAAGCTTTCTTT | CVTTGWDTEAFF | TRBV7-9 | TRBD1 | TRBJ1-1 | NA
TGTGCCAGCAGCTTACGCCGGGGGAACACTGAAGCTTTCTTT | CASSLRRGNTEAFF | TRBV6-2/TRBV6-3 | NA | TRBJ1-1 | NA
TGTGCCAGCAGTTATAGGGCAGGGGGCGGAAAGGATGGCTACACCTTC | CASSYRAGGGKDGYTF | TRBV6-5 | TRBD1 | TRBJ1-2 | NA
TGCAGTGCTAGTTCCTCCGGGACAGGGGGCGCGTATTTCTTC | CSASSSGTGGAYFF | TRBV20-1 | TRBD1 | TRBJ2-1 | NA
TGTGCCAGTAGGTCCAGGGGAGGGGATCAGCCCCAGCATTTT | CASRSRGGDQPQHF | TRBV19 | NA | TRBJ1-5 | NA
TGTGCCATCAGTGAAGGGGACACTTATCAGCCCCAGCATTTT | CAISEGDTYQPQHF | TRBV10-3 | NA | TRBJ1-5 | NA
TGTGCCATCAGTCCCGGGACAGGGACCTACGAGCAGTACTTC | CAISPGTGTYEQYF | TRBV10-3 | TRBD1 | TRBJ2-7 | NA
TGTGCCAGCAGGAGGGACAGGGGGCGGCGTAACTATGGCTACACCTTC | CASRRDRGRRNYGYTF | TRBV27 | TRBD1 | TRBJ1-2 | NA
TGTGCCACCAGCGCGGCTCCTAGATTGGGAAACACCATATATTTT | CATSAAPRLGNTIYF | TRBV15 | NA | TRBJ1-3 | NA
TGTGCCACCAGTGATTCTCGGACAGGGCCAGATACGCAGTATTTT | CATSDSRTGPDTQYF | TRBV24-1 | TRBD1 | TRBJ2-3 | NA
TGTGCCAGCAGTGAGGTCCTTCAGGGTGGTGAGCAGTTCTTC | CASSEVLQGGEQFF | TRBV6-4 | NA | TRBJ2-1 | NA
TGTGCCTGGAGCCTTCCTCCGGGACATCTGAACTATGGCTACACCTTC | CAWSLPPGHLNYGYTF | TRBV30 | NA | TRBJ1-2 | NA
TGTGCCAGCAGCTCAAGCGGGGGGAATACCTACAATGAGCAGTTCTTC | CASSSSGGNTYNEQFF | TRBV7-2 | TRBD2 | TRBJ2-1 | NA
TGTGCCAGTTCTCGGACAGTTTCCTACGAGCAGTACTTC | CASSRTVSYEQYF | TRBV19 | NA | TRBJ2-7 | few
TGTGCCAGCAGTGAATCATTGGGACAGTCCTATGGCTACACCTTC | CASSESLGQSYGYTF | TRBV6-1 | TRBD1 | TRBJ1-2 | NA
TGTGCCAGCAGCTCCCCCCGGGACAGGGGAGGTTGGTCACCCCTCCACTTT | CASSSPRDRGGWSPLHF | TRBV9 | TRBD1 | TRBJ1-6 | NA
TGTGCCAGCAGTGACCCTCCCCCTAGTGCAGATACGCAGTATTTT | CASSDPPPSADTQYF | TRBV28 | NA | TRBJ2-3 | NA
TGTGCCAGCAGCAAAGTACGGGGGGGCGACGAGCAGTACTTC | CASSKVRGGDEQYF | TRBV21-1 | NA | TRBJ2-7 | NA
TGTGCCAGCAGCCGGACAGGTCCTACTTTTTTGAGCTCCTACAATGAGCAGTTCTTC | CASSRTGPTFLSSYNEQFF | TRBV2 | TRBD1 | TRBJ2-1 | NA
TGTGCCAGCAGTCCAAAACCTAGAAACTATGGCTACACCTTC | CASSPKPRNYGYTF | TRBV27 | NA | TRBJ1-2 | NA
TGTGCCAGCAGATCGACGGAGTATGGCTACACCTTC | CASRSTEYGYTF | TRBV6-5 | NA | TRBJ1-2 | NA
TGTGCCAGCAGCCAAGGGTGGGGGGACTCACCCCTCCACTTT | CASSQGWGDSPLHF | TRBV3-1/TRBV3-2 | NA | TRBJ1-6 | NA
TGTGCCAGCAGTGAAGTTGGGGGGGCATATTCACCCCTCCACTTT | CASSEVGGAYSPLHF | TRBV6-1 | NA | TRBJ1-6 | NA
TGTGCCAGCAGTACAGCCACCTATGGCTACACCTTC | CASSTATYGYTF | TRBV6-5 | NA | TRBJ1-2 | NA
TGTGCCAGCAGTGGACAGGGCGGTACTGAAGCTTTCTTT | CASSGQGGTEAFF | TRBV11-1 | TRBD1 | TRBJ1-1 | NA
TGTGCCAGCAGTGACCCAGACTCATCCTACGAGCAGTACTTC | CASSDPDSSYEQYF | TRBV2 | NA | TRBJ2-7 | few
TGTGCCAGCAGTATGGGGGCGGGACTAACCTACAATGAGCAGTTCTTC | CASSMGAGLTYNEQFF | TRBV5-5 | NA | TRBJ2-1 | NA
TGTGCCAGCAGCTTTAGCGGGGGGCGGGATACGCAGTATTTT | CASSFSGGRDTQYF | TRBV11-3 | TRBD2 | TRBJ2-3 | NA
TGTGCCAGCAGCTTGGCAGGTTTGGGAAAACTGTTTTTT | CASSLAGLGKLFF | TRBV5-5 | NA | TRBJ1-4 | NA
TGTGCCAGCAGTCTAACCGGACAGGGAACAACTAATGAAAAACTGTTTTTT | CASSLTGQGTTNEKLFF | TRBV3-1/TRBV3-2 | TRBD1 | TRBJ1-4 | NA
TGCAGCGTTGGGGGCACACCGAACACTGAAGCTTTCTTT | CSVGGTPNTEAFF | TRBV29-1 | NA | TRBJ1-1 | NA
TGCAGCGTTGAACAGTTCTCAGGGGGAGCTTTCTTT | CSVEQFSGGAFF | TRBV29-1 | TRBD1 | TRBJ1-1 | NA
TGTGCTAGTGGTTCCGGGTCCACTAATGAAAAACTGTTTTTT | CASGSGSTNEKLFF | TRBV12-5 | NA | TRBJ1-4 | NA
TGCGCCAGCAGGGGGGTCAGGGGCTACAATGAGCAGTTCTTC | CASRGVRGYNEQFF | TRBV10-2 | NA | TRBJ2-1 | NA
TGTGCCAGCAGCCAAGATAGTGGGACAGGGAGAACCTACGAGCAGTACTTC | CASSQDSGTGRTYEQYF | TRBV4-2 | TRBD1 | TRBJ2-7 | NA
TGCGCCAGCAGCCCCCGGGGGAATACAGGCGGGGAGCTGTTTTTT | CASSPRGNTGGELFF | TRBV5-1 | NA | TRBJ2-2 | NA
TGTGCCAGCAGCGTAGGACAGGGAAGTCGGTCACCCCTCCACTTT | CASSVGQGSRSPLHF | TRBV9 | TRBD1 | TRBJ1-6 | NA
TGCGCCAGCAGCTTGAGGACAGGGGGTGGCAATGAGCAGTTCTTC | CASSLRTGGGNEQFF | TRBV5-1 | TRBD1 | TRBJ2-1 | NA
TGTGCCAGCAGTTACGGGGGGGCCGGTTTAGAGACCCAGTACTTC | CASSYGGAGLETQYF | TRBV6-5 | NA | TRBJ2-5 | NA
TGTGCCAGTAGGGACTCCGGCGGCAATCAGCCCCAGCATTTT | CASRDSGGNQPQHF | TRBV19 | NA | TRBJ1-5 | NA
TGCGCCAGCAGCTTGGCGGGGGGAGCCTACGAGCAGTACTTC | CASSLAGGAYEQYF | TRBV5-1 | TRBD2 | TRBJ2-7 | once
TGCGCCAGCGAAGGCGGCCTCACAGATACGCAGTATTTT | CASEGGLTDTQYF | TRBV5-1 | NA | TRBJ2-3 | NA
TGCAGTGCCACATATTCAGCTGAAGCTTTCTTT | CSATYSAEAFF | TRBV20-1 | NA | TRBJ1-1 | NA
TGTGCCAGCAGCCAAACAGGGGACGGGGGAGATACGCAGTATTTT | CASSQTGDGGDTQYF | TRBV4-2 | NA | TRBJ2-3 | once
TGCGCCTCAGCAACGACCAGGGCACAAGAGACCCAGTACTTC | CASATTRAQETQYF | TRBV5-1 | NA | TRBJ2-5 | NA
TGCAGCGTTGAAGTTGGCAGGGGGAACACCGGGGAGCTGTTTTTT | CSVEVGRGNTGELFF | TRBV29-1 | NA | TRBJ2-2 | NA
TGTGCCAGCAGCGGCACCTCCAGGGGTGGCGGCGAAAAACTGTTTTTT | CASSGTSRGGGEKLFF | TRBV21-1 | NA | TRBJ1-4 | NA
TGCAGCGTTGAAGTAGGAGGGAATGGCTACACCTTC | CSVEVGGNGYTF | TRBV29-1 | NA | TRBJ1-2 | NA
TGTGCCAGTAGTATGGACAGGGGTGGCGAGCAGTACTTC | CASSMDRGGEQYF | TRBV19 | TRBD1 | TRBJ2-7 | NA
TGCGCCAGCAGCTTGACTAGCGCCCACAATGAGCAGTTCTTC | CASSLTSAHNEQFF | TRBV5-1 | TRBD2 | TRBJ2-1 | NA
TGCAGCGTTTGCAAGGGAGTTGGGAACACTGAAGCTTTCTTT | CSVCKGVGNTEAFF | TRBV29-1 | NA | TRBJ1-1 | NA
TGTGCCAGCAGTTTTTATGGGCGGACGAGGGACAATGAGCAGTTCTTC | CASSFYGRTRDNEQFF | TRBV27 | NA | TRBJ2-1 | NA
TGTGCCATCAGTGAGTCGAGGGTTGGCTACACCTTC | CAISESRVGYTF | TRBV10-3 | NA | TRBJ1-2 | NA
TGTGCCAGCAGCTGGGGGGGAACTAATGAAAAACTGTTTTTT | CASSWGGTNEKLFF | TRBV11-2 | NA | TRBJ1-4 | NA
TGCGCCAGCAGCTATCTGACAGGGGGAGGGGGCACTGAAGCTTTCTTT | CASSYLTGGGGTEAFF | TRBV5-1 | TRBD1 | TRBJ1-1 | NA
TGTGCCAGCAGTGCCGGACAGCCAACTAATGAAAAACTGTTTTTT | CASSAGQPTNEKLFF | TRBV25-1 | NA | TRBJ1-4 | NA